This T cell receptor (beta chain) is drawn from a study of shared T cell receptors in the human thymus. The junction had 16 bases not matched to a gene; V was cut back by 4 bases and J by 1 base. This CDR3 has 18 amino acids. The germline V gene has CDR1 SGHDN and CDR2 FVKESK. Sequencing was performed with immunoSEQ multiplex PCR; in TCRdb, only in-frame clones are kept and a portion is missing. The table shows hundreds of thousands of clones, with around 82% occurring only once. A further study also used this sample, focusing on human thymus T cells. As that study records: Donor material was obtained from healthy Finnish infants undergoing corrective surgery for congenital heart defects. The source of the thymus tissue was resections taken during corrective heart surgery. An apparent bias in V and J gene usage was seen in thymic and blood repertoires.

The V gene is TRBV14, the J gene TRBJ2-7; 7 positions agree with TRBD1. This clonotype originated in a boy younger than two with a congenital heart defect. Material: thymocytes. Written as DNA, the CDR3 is TGTGCCAGCAGCCGCCGGGCAGGGGGTCTTGGAAGGTCCTACGAGCAGTACTTC. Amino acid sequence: CASSRRAGGLGRSYEQYF.